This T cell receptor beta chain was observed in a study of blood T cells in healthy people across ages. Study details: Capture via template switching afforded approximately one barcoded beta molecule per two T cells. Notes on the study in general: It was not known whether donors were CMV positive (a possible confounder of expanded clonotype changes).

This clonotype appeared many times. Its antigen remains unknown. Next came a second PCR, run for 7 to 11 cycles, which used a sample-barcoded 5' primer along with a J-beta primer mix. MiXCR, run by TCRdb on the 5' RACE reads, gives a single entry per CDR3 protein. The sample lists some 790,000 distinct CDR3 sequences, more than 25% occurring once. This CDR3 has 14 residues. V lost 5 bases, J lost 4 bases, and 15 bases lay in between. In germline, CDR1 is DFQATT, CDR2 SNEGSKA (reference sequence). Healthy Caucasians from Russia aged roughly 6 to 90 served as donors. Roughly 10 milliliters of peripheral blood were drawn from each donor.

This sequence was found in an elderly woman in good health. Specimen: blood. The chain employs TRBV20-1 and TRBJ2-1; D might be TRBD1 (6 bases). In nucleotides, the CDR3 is TGCAGTGCTCCCCGGGCAGGGGTATACAATGAGCAGTTCTTC. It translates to CSAPRAGVYNEQFF.